Reported below is one T cell receptor beta chain. In the original processing: Estimated nucleated cell counts came from reference gene primer amplification. Sequencing was performed with immunoSEQ multiplex PCR; in TCRdb, only in-frame clones are kept and a portion is missing. The DNA gave D and trimming, while V, J and clone size come from that table. The sample shows some 260,000 clones, around 80% of them seen only once. CDR3 length equals 15 residues. V lost 5 bases and J lost 2, with 13 bases in between. CDR1 MNHEY and CDR2 SVGAGI come from the germline V gene. This record comes from a study of blood T cell repertoires in COVID-19. Looking at the study overall: The analysed material was cDNA or gDNA that came from T cells, B-cell-depleted T cells, or PBMCs.

The chain joins TRBV6-5 to TRBJ1-3; D gene uncertain. The TCR sequence derives from a man aged 30 to 45 with acute COVID-19. Sequenced: PBMCs or T cells enriched from blood (not recorded which). The CDR3 DNA sequence: TGTGCCAGCAGTACGCGGACTGACCCTGGAAACACCATATATTTT. Amino acid sequence: CASSTRTDPGNTIYF.